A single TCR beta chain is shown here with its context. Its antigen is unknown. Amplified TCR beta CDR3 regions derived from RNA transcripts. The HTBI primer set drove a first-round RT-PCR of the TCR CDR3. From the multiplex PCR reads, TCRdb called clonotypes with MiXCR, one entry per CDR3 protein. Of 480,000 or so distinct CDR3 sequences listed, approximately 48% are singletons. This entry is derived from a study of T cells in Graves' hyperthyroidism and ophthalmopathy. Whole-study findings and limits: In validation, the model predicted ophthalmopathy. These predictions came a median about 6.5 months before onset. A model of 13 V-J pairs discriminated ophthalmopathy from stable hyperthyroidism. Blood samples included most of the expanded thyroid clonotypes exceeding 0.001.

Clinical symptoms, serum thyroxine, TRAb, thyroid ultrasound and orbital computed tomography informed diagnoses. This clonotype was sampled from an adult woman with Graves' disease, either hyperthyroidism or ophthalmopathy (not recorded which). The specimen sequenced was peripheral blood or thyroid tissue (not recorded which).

CDR3 sequence reads: CATSEPSREGLNYGYTF. In DNA form, the CDR3 reads TGTGCCACCAGTGAACCCTCACGGGAAGGGCTAAACTATGGCTACACCTTC. The chain couples TRBV24-1 to TRBJ1-2, with D unresolved. The CDR3 has 17 amino acids. The germline V gene encodes CDR1 KGHDR and CDR2 SFDVKD. V was pared by 4 bases and J by 2 bases, with 19 bases between.